One sample yielded the 15 T cell receptor beta chains listed below, sequenced in a study of cytomegalovirus exposure and HLA in healthy donors. The PCR was carried out with 60 Vbeta primers and 13 Jbeta primers. The protocol was immunoSEQ multiplex PCR, while the TCRdb copy is restricted to in-frame clones and leaves out a portion. The sample lists under 250,000 clones, roughly 87% occurring once. Sample: PBMCs. The source of these receptors is a man aged 40-49 years in good health and CMV-seropositive.

The V gene is TRBV6-1, the J gene TRBJ2-7; the match to TRBD1 covers 11 bases. This CDR3 region has 14 residues. V shed 4 bases and J 6 bases; nucleotides not matched to a gene: 5. Germline V gene sequence: CDR1 MNHNS, CDR2 SASEGT. The CDR3 bases are TGTGCCAGCAGTGCCCTGGGGACAGGGGGCGAGCAGTACGTC. Translating it yields CASSALGTGGEQYV.

The V gene is TRBV29-1, the J gene TRBJ1-2; D is unclear. V was clipped by 6 bases and J by 2 bases, with 10 bases between them. CDR1 is SQVTM, CDR2 ANQGSEA, per germline. This CDR3 is 12 amino acids long. CDR3 loop: CSVTTENYGYTF. In DNA form, the CDR3 reads TGCAGCGTCACAACAGAAAACTATGGCTACACCTTC. Full variable domain (remainder filled in from reference TRBV29-1 and TRBJ1-2): SAVISQKPSRDICQRGTSLTIQCQVDSQVTMMFWYRQQPGQSLTLIATANQGSEATYESGFVIDKFPISRPNLTFSTLTVSNMSPEDSSIYLCSVTTENYGYTFGSGTRLTVV.

Only a few counts were recorded for this clone. The CDR3 loop is CASSLMQTLNTEAFF. The DNA of the CDR3 is TGTGCCAGCAGCTTAATGCAGACTCTGAACACTGAAGCTTTCTTT. The chain uses TRBV11-2 and TRBJ1-1; no firm D call. Germline CDR1 and CDR2: SGHAT and FQNNGV. V lost 2 bases and J 0 bases, leaving 10 bases between the germline ends. This CDR3 contains 15 residues.

This chain joins TRBV29-1 and TRBJ1-1; 8 nucleotides align to TRBD1. Trimming removed 7 bases from V and 4 bases from J; junction bases left unmatched: 8. CDR1 and CDR2 (germline): SQVTM, ANQGSEA. The CDR3 consists of 13 residues. CDR3 loop: CSGGTGQGTEAFF. DNA of the CDR3: TGCAGCGGTGGGACAGGCCAGGGCACTGAAGCTTTCTTT.

The chain couples TRBV7-8 to TRBJ2-2; 14 positions match TRBD2. Germline assignment: CDR1 SGHVS and CDR2 FQNEAQ. Trimming cost V 5 bases and J 6 bases; bases outside gene matches: 8. CDR3 size: 17 residues. The CDR3 here is CASSPLGTSGSPGELFF. CDR3 nucleotide sequence: TGTGCCAGCAGCCCCCTCGGGACTAGCGGGAGTCCCGGGGAGCTGTTTTTT.

This rearrangement joins TRBV7-8 to TRBJ1-4, with D unresolved. Trimming took 7 bases from V and 5 from J, leaving 14 bases between them. This CDR3 is 14 amino acids long. Germline V CDR1 and CDR2: SGHVS, FQNEAQ. The CDR3 sequence is CASNPSGRNEKLFF. The CDR3 nucleotides are TGTGCCAGCAACCCCAGTGGGAGGAATGAAAAACTGTTTTTT.

The chain is built from TRBV4-1 and TRBJ2-3; 11 bases agree with TRBD2. The germline gives CDR1 MGHRA, CDR2 YSYEKL. The CDR3 extends over 16 amino acids. After removal of 5 bases from V and 6 bases from J, the junction contained 10 bases not matched to a gene. The CDR3 here is CASSTQTSGMGDTQYF. The CDR3 nucleotides read TGCGCCAGCAGCACCCAGACTAGCGGGATGGGGGATACGCAGTATTTT.

The rearrangement joins TRBV13 to TRBJ2-3; D might be TRBD1 (6 bases). Per germline, CDR1 PRHDT and CDR2 FYEKMQ (reference sequence). V dropped 3 bases and J dropped 6 bases, with 16 bases sitting between them. The CDR3 sequence is 15 residues long. As DNA, the CDR3 is TGTGCCAGCAGCTTGGGGGCCCCGCCAGGGGATACGCAGTATTTT. Its translation is CASSLGAPPGDTQYF.

This clone was detected a few times. The gene calls are TRBV11-2 and TRBJ2-7, with TRBD2 identical over 7 bases. The germline gives CDR1 SGHAT, CDR2 FQNNGV. Trimming removed 6 bases from V and 6 bases from J; junction bases left unmatched: 11. CDR3 length equals 14 residues. CDR3 coding DNA: TGTGCCAGCAGGAGGAGGGAGGGAACTAGCGAGCAGTACTTC. Translated, it gives CASRRREGTSEQYF. Complete variable domain (other parts from reference TRBV11-2 and TRBJ2-7): EAGVAQSPRYKIIEKRQSVAFWCNPISGHATLYWYQQILGQGPKLLIQFQNNGVVDDSQLPKDRFSAERLKGVDSTLKIQPAKLEDSAVYLCASRRREGTSEQYFGPGTRLTVT.

The chain links TRBV4-1 to TRBJ2-7; TRBD2 aligns across 7 bases. J was trimmed by 4 bases and V by 1 base; bases with no gene match: 4. Germline V gene data show CDR1 as MGHRA and CDR2 as YSYEKL. This CDR3 is built from 14 residues. The CDR3, as DNA: TGCGCCAGCAGCCAAGGGACTAGTTTATACGAGCAGTACTTC. It codes for CASSQGTSLYEQYF.

This chain joins TRBV11-3 and TRBJ2-1, with TRBD2 identical over 8 bases. This CDR3 is built from 16 residues. Germline V gives CDR1 SGHNT, CDR2 YENEEA. V trimming: 5 bases; J trimming: 5 bases; junction bases outside the gene matches: 11. DNA for the CDR3: TGTGCCAGCAGCCCCCGGGGGGGCGGGAGTGACAATGAGCAGTTCTTC. As protein: CASSPRGGGSDNEQFF.

CDR3 region: CASSEALRVTQYF. In nucleotides, the CDR3 is TGTGCCAGCAGTGAAGCGCTTCGGGTTACGCAGTATTTT. The J gene is TRBJ2-3, the V gene TRBV6-1; D not resolved. Between the trimmed V and J ends, which lost 0 bases and 8 bases, there was a span of 9 bases. The CDR3 spans 13 residues. Germline CDR1 MNHNS, CDR2 SASEGT.

This chain joins TRBV1 and TRBJ2-7; no DNA check was done on the table's D call, TRBD1. TRBV1 is assigned pseudogene status. This CDR3 comprises 15 residues. CDR3 sequence (DNA): TGCACCAGCAGCCAAGGGCCGACGCCAGGCTACGAGCAGTACTTC. Amino acids: CTSSQGPTPGYEQYF.

The chain recombines TRBV5-1 with TRBJ2-5; 10 bases align to TRBD1. The CDR3 has 16 residues. After removal of 0 bases from V and 5 bases from J, the junction contained 7 bases not matched to a gene. Germline V gives CDR1 SGHRS, CDR2 YFSETQ. CDR3: CASSLVTGGPGETQYF. The CDR3 bases are TGCGCCAGCAGCTTGGTGACAGGGGGCCCCGGGGAGACCCAGTACTTC.

The V gene is TRBV5-5, the J gene TRBJ2-7; 7 positions match TRBD1. V trimming: 2 bases; J trimming: 2 bases; junction bases outside the gene matches: 7. The CDR3 is made up of 15 amino acids. Germline V gene sequence: CDR1 SGHKS, CDR2 YYEKEE (reference sequence). The CDR3 spells CASSFETGIPYEQYV. CDR3 DNA sequence: TGTGCCAGCAGCTTTGAGACAGGGATTCCCTACGAGCAGTACGTC.